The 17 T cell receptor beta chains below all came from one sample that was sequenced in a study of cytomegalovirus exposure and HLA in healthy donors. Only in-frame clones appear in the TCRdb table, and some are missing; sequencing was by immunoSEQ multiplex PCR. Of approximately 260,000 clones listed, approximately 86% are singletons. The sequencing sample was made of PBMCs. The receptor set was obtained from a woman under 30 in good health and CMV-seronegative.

The DNA of the CDR3 is TGTGCCAGCAGTTTATCACTAGCGGGAGGGATCTACGAGCAGTACTTC. As protein: CASSLSLAGGIYEQYF. The chain links TRBV27 to TRBJ2-7; 13 nucleotides line up with TRBD2. CDR3 length: 16 residues. J gave up 3 bases and V 0 bases, and 2 bases lay outside the gene matches. Germline assignment: CDR1 MNHEY and CDR2 SMNVEV (reference sequence).

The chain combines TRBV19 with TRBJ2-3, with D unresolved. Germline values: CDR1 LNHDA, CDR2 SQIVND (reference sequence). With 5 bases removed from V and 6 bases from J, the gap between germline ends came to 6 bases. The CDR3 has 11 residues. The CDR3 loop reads CASSVQDTQYF. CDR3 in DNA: TGTGCCAGTAGTGTACAGGATACGCAGTATTTT.

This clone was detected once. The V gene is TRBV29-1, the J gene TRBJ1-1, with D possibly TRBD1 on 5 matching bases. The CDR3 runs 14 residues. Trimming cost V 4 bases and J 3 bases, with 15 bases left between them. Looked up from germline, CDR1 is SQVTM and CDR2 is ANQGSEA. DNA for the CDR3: TGCAGCGTTGGGACTAGGGGAAGGGACACTGAAGCTTTCTTT. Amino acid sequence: CSVGTRGRDTEAFF. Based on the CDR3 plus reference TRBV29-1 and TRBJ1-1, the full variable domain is SAVISQKPSRDICQRGTSLTIQCQVDSQVTMMFWYRQQPGQSLTLIATANQGSEATYESGFVIDKFPISRPNLTFSTLTVSNMSPEDSSIYLCSVGTRGRDTEAFFGQGTRLTVV.

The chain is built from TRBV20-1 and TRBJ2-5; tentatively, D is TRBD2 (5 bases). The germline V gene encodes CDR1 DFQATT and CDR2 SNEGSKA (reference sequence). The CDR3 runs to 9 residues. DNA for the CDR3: TGCATTTGGGAGGAGACCCAGTACTTC. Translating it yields CIWEETQYF.

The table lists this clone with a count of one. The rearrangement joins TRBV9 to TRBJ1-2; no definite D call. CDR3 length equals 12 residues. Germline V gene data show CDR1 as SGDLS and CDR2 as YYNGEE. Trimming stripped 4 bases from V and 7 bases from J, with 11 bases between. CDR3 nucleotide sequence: TGTGCCAGCAGCCCGGCGCGCGGTGGCTACACCTTC. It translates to CASSPARGGYTF. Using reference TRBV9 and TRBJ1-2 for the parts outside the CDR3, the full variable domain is DSGVTQTPKHLITATGQRVTLRCSPRSGDLSVYWYQQSLDQGLQFLIQYYNGEERAKGNILERFSAQQFPDLHSELNLSSLELGDSALYFCASSPARGGYTFGSGTRLTVV.

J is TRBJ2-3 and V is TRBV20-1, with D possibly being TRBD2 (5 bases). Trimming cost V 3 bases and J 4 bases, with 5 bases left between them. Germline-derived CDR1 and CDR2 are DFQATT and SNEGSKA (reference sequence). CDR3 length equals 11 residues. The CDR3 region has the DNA TGCAGTGCTAGTAGCGCAGATACGCAGTATTTT. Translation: CSASSADTQYF.

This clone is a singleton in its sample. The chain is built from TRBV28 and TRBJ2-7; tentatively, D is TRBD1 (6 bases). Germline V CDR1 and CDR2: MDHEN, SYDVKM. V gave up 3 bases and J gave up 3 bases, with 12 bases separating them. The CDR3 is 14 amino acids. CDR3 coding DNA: TGTGCCAGCAGTTTTTACGCCAGGGGCTACGAGCAGTACTTC. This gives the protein CASSFYARGYEQYF.

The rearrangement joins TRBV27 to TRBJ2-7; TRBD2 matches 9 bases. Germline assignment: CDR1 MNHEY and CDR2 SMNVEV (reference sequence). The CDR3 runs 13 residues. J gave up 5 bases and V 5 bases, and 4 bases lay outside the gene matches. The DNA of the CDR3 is TGTGCCAGCAGTATCGGCGGGGGGGACGAGCAGTACTTC. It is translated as CASSIGGGDEQYF.

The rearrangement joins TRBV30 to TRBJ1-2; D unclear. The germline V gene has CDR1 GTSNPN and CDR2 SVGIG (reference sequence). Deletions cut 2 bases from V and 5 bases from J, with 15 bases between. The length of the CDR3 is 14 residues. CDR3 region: CAWSPDPSGYGYTF. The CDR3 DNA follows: TGTGCCTGGAGTCCCGATCCCTCGGGGTATGGCTACACCTTC.

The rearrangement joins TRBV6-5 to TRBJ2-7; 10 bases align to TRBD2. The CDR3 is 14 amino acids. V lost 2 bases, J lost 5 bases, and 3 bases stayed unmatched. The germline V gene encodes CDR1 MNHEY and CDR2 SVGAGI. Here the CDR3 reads CASSYQRGGHEQYF. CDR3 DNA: TGTGCCAGCAGTTACCAGCGGGGGGGACACGAGCAGTACTTC.

This chain's CDR3 is CASSLDGHLSNQPQHF. DNA of the CDR3: TGCGCCAGCAGCTTGGACGGACACCTTAGCAATCAGCCCCAGCATTTT. V gene TRBV5-1 combines with J gene TRBJ1-5; possibly TRBD1 for D (5 bases). CDR1 and CDR2 (germline): SGHRS, YFSETQ. CDR3 length: 16 amino acids. V shed 0 bases and J shed 0 bases, with 10 bases lying between them.

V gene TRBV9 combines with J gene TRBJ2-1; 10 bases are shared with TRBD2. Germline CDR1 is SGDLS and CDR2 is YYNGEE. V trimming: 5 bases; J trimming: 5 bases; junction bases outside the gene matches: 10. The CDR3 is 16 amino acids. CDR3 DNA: TGTGCCAGCAGGGGAGGCCAGCGGGAGGGAAACAATGAGCAGTTCTTC. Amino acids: CASRGGQREGNNEQFF. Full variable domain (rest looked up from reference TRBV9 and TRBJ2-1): DSGVTQTPKHLITATGQRVTLRCSPRSGDLSVYWYQQSLDQGLQFLIQYYNGEERAKGNILERFSAQQFPDLHSELNLSSLELGDSALYFCASRGGQREGNNEQFFGPGTRLTVL.

CDR3 protein: CASSQDPSGVWTQYF. The CDR3 DNA reads TGCGCCAGCAGCCAAGATCCGAGCGGGGTATGGACCCAGTACTTC. This rearrangement joins TRBV4-3 to TRBJ2-5; 7 bases agree with TRBD2. Losses at the gene ends were 0 bases for V and 7 bases for J; bases not matched to a gene: 8. The CDR3 totals 15 residues. Per germline, CDR1 LGHNA and CDR2 YSLEER.

The CDR3 spells CASKGQNIGGYTF. The CDR3 bases are TGTGCCAGCAAGGGGCAAAATATCGGGGGCTACACCTTC. The chain is built from TRBV6-5 and TRBJ1-2; TRBD1 is a possible D gene (5 bases). CDR3 length equals 13 residues. V lost 7 bases to trimming and J lost 8 bases, with 17 bases between them. CDR1 and CDR2 (germline): MNHEY, SVGAGI.

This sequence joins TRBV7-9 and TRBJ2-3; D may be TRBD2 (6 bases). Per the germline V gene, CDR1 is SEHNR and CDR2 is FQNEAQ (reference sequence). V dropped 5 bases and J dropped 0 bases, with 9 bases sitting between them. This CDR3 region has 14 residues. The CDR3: CASSTGTSTDTQYF. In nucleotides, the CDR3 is TGTGCCAGCAGCACCGGGACTAGCACAGATACGCAGTATTTT.

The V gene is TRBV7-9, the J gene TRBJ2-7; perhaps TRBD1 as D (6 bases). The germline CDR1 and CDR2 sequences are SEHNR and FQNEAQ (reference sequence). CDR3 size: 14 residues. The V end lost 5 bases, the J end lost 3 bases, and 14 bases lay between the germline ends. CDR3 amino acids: CASSPGDKIYEQYF. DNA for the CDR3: TGTGCCAGCAGCCCCGGGGACAAAATCTACGAGCAGTACTTC.

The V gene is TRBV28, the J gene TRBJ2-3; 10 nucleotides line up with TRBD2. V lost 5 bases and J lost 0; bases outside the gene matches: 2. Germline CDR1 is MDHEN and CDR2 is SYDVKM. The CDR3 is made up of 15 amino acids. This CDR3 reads CASSLAGASTDTQYF. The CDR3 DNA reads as TGTGCCAGCAGTCTAGCGGGGGCTAGCACAGATACGCAGTATTTT.